This TCR beta chain was recorded in a study of T cell repertoires in cytomegalovirus infection. Study context: HLA-B-restricted CMV epitopes that are well studied, plus recently identified HLA-C-restricted ones, were used by the study. CMV infection and matching HLA type were both indicated by public TCR beta signatures.

CDR1 is SEHNR and CDR2 is FQNEAQ in the germline V gene (reference sequence). The CDR3 sequence is 13 residues long. V lost 3 bases and J 3 bases, leaving 5 bases between the germline ends. TCRdb fed the reads into MiXCR, producing one record per CDR3 protein. The repertoire includes around 800,000 distinct CDR3 sequences, approximately 29% of them detected once, and under 15% sits in the top ten. Study observations and caveats: HLA-C-restricted CMV clonotypes gave the most frequent clonotype in two of eight donors.

As for this clonotype: Its antigen is currently unknown.

The clonotype comes from a human donor in good health (CMV status not recorded). Some clones in this sample may be carry-over from other donors' samples. The rearrangement links TRBV7-9 to TRBJ2-2, with D hard to call. Sequencing used cultured CD8+ T cells from PBMCs, obtained from culture after CMV antigen stimulation. Here the CDR3 reads CASSFDDTGELFF. The CDR3, as DNA: TGTGCCAGCAGCTTTGATGACACCGGGGAGCTGTTTTTT.